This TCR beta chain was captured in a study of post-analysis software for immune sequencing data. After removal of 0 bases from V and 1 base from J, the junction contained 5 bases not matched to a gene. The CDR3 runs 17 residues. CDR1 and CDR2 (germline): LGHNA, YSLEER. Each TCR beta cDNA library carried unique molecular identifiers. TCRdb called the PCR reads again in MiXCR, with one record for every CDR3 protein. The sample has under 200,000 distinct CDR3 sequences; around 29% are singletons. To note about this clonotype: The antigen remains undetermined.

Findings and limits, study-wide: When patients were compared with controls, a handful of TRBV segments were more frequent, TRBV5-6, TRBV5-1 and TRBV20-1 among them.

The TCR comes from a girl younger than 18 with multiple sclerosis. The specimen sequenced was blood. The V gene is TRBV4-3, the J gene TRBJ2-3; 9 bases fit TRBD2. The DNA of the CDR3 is TGCGCCAGCAGCCAAGATTTCCGGACTAGCGGCACAGATACGCAGTATTTT. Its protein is CASSQDFRTSGTDTQYF.